This T cell receptor beta chain was captured by sequencing in a study of T cells in localized non-small cell lung cancer. Study-level results: For the top 100 tumor clones, a median about 60 also appeared in adjacent lung. A denser population of T cells in blood accompanied longer overall survival.

Germline lookup yields CDR1 KGHSH and CDR2 LQKENI. The CDR3 is made up of 14 amino acids. The ends lost 3 bases at V and 3 bases at J; junction bases unmatched: 5. The assay was immunoSEQ multiplex PCR, and TCRdb's table has in-frame clones only and misses some. The data show 31,000 or so clones, with 80% to 90% seen just once and about a tenth held by the top ten. Note on this clone: What it recognizes is unknown.

The material was peripheral blood, obtained before any cancer treatment. The chain carries TRBV18 and TRBJ2-7; the match to TRBD1 covers 7 bases. This receptor was obtained from a woman aged 40-75 years with stage I lung adenocarcinoma. Here the CDR3 reads CASSPRQGVYEQYF. For the CDR3, the DNA is TGTGCCAGCTCACCGAGACAGGGAGTCTACGAGCAGTACTTC.